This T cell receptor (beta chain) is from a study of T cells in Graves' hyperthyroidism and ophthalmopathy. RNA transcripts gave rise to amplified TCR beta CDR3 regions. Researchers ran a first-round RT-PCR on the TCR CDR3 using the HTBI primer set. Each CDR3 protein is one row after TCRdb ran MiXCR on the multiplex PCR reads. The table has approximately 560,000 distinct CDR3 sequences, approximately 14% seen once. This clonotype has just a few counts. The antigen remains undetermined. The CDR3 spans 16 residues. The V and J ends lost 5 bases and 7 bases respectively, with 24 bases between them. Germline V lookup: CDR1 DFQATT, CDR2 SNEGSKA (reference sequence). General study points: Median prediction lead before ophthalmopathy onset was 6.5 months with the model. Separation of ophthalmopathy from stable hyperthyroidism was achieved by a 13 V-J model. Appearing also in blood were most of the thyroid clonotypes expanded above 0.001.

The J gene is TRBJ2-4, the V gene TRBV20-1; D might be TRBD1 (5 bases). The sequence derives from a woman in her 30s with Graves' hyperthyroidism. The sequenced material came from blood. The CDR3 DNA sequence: TGCAGTGCTCCTTTGACGGGCAGGGCATCGAGGAACATTCAGTACTTC. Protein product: CSAPLTGRASRNIQYF.